Shown below are 27 T cell receptor beta chains from a single sample sequenced in a study of T-cell reconstitution after alpha-beta-depleted transplantation in children. TCRbeta library construction was performed incorporating unique molecular identifiers. TCRdb redid the calling of the PCR reads with MiXCR, one entry per CDR3 protein. This sample yields 580,000 or so distinct CDR3 sequences, of which under 25% are seen a single time; about 14% belongs to the top ten. The input for sequencing was PBMCs, mostly from graft donor cells, taken 360 days after TCRalphabeta/CD19-depleted stem cell transplant. These receptors were taken from a boy under two years old who had a stem cell transplant for acute myeloid leukemia, so the T cells may come from the graft donor.

V usage is TRBV20-1 and J usage is TRBJ1-5; perhaps TRBD1 as D (5 bases). This CDR3 contains 14 residues. Germline CDR1 DFQATT, CDR2 SNEGSKA (reference sequence). Trimming left V 6 bases short and J 6 bases short, with 18 bases between. CDR3 region: CSAGEPGRPQPQHF. In DNA, the CDR3 is TGCAGTGCCGGAGAACCGGGACGGCCTCAGCCCCAGCATTTT.

This clonotype was detected only a few times. J is TRBJ2-5 and V is TRBV4-3, with a possible D match to TRBD2 (5 bases). V dropped 4 bases and J dropped 7 bases, with 16 bases sitting between them. The germline CDR1 and CDR2 sequences are LGHNA and YSLEER. The CDR3 totals 14 residues. CDR3 protein: CASSPGTDPRTQYF. The CDR3 region has the DNA TGCGCCAGCAGCCCGGGAACAGACCCACGGACCCAGTACTTC.

The chain carries TRBV6-1 and TRBJ1-4, with TRBD1 matching over 8 bases. Germline assignment: CDR1 MNHNS and CDR2 SASEGT. The J segment lost 8 bases and the V segment lost 5 bases, leaving 10 bases of the junction unmatched. The CDR3 has 15 amino acids. CDR3 region: CASSPDRGAGEKLFF. The DNA for the CDR3 is TGTGCCAGCAGTCCCGACAGGGGAGCAGGGGAAAAACTGTTTTTT.

This clonotype was counted between two and nine times. The chain couples TRBV12-3 or TRBV12-4 to TRBJ2-1; TRBD2 matches at 8 bases. This CDR3 has 15 residues. Trimming removed 7 bases from V and 3 bases from J; junction bases left unmatched: 8. In nucleotides, the CDR3 is TGTGCCAGCACCTCTCCGGGGGGGATCTACAATGAGCAGTTCTTC. Protein product: CASTSPGGIYNEQFF.

This clonotype was recorded only once. This chain links TRBV7-9 with TRBJ2-5, with a tentative D call TRBD2 (6 bases). Between the trimmed V and J ends, which lost 5 bases and 4 bases, there was a span of 14 bases. Germline CDR1 is SEHNR and CDR2 is FQNEAQ (reference sequence). The CDR3 has 14 amino acids. The CDR3 region has the DNA TGTGCCAGCAGCCCCGGGAGTGCGTCAGAGACCCAGTACTTC. Translation gives CASSPGSASETQYF.

The chain joins TRBV6-1 to TRBJ2-1, with TRBD2 identical over 12 bases. The ends lost 6 bases at V and 4 bases at J; junction bases unmatched: 10. Germline V lookup: CDR1 MNHNS, CDR2 SASEGT. The CDR3 is 17 residues long. CDR3 bases: TGTGCCAGCAGCTCGACTAGCGGGGGCTGGGATTACAATGAGCAGTTCTTC. It specifies CASSSTSGGWDYNEQFF.

This clonotype came up many times. J is TRBJ2-7 and V is TRBV7-9, with a possible D match to TRBD1 (6 bases). Trimming removed 0 bases at V and 11 bases at J, with 8 bases between. This CDR3 has 11 amino acids. Germline loops: CDR1 SEHNR, CDR2 FQNEAQ (reference sequence). Here the CDR3 reads CASSLARGEYF. The CDR3 DNA sequence: TGTGCCAGCAGCTTAGCCAGGGGAGAGTACTTC. The variable domain in full, completed from reference TRBV7-9 and TRBJ2-7, reads DTGVSQNPRHKITKRGQNVTFRCDPISEHNRLYWYRQTLGQGPEFLTYFQNEAQLEKSRLLSDRFSAERPKGSFSTLEIQRTEQGDSAMYLCASSLARGEYFGPGTRLTVT.

The chain joins TRBV7-2 to TRBJ2-5; D perhaps matches TRBD2 (5 bases). Germline CDR1 SGHTA, CDR2 FQGNSA. This CDR3 region has 17 residues. Trimming stripped 8 bases from V and 2 bases from J, with 24 bases between. The CDR3 coding sequence is TGTGCCAGCTCTCCCGGGCTAGCAAAACCGGAACAAGAGACCCAGTACTTC. Protein: CASSPGLAKPEQETQYF.

This clonotype appeared a few times. V and J are TRBV7-2 and TRBJ2-7; D possibly corresponds to TRBD2 (5 bases). CDR3 length equals 13 residues. V was trimmed by 1 base and J by 4 bases, leaving 8 bases between them. Germline loops: CDR1 SGHTA, CDR2 FQGNSA. CDR3 in amino acids: CASSLVWEYEQYF. CDR3 nucleotides: TGTGCCAGCAGCTTAGTCTGGGAGTACGAGCAGTACTTC.

This clonotype was counted many times. This chain connects TRBV19 to TRBJ2-1, with 8 positions matching TRBD2. The CDR3 is 15 amino acids. CDR1 and CDR2 from the germline V gene are LNHDA and SQIVND (reference sequence). V gave up 8 bases and J gave up 6 bases; unmatched junction bases: 12. In nucleotides, the CDR3 is TGTGCCAGTGGTTCTAGCGGGTACCCTTCCAATGAGCAGTTCTTC. Translation gives CASGSSGYPSNEQFF.

The chain links TRBV6-1 to TRBJ1-4; the D is unclear. Trimming stripped 2 bases from V and 8 bases from J, with 15 bases between. This CDR3 is 15 amino acids long. CDR1 MNHNS and CDR2 SASEGT come from the germline V gene. CDR3 region: CASSESDVLGEKLFF. As DNA, the CDR3 is TGTGCCAGCAGTGAATCGGACGTGCTGGGGGAAAAACTGTTTTTT.

The chain recombines TRBV20-1 with TRBJ2-3, with TRBD2 matching 9 bases. The V gene end was trimmed by 5 bases and the J gene end by 0 bases; junction bases not matched to a gene: 6. The CDR3 contains 15 residues. CDR1 DFQATT and CDR2 SNEGSKA come from the germline V gene (reference sequence). The CDR3 DNA reads TGCAGTGCTCCGACTAGCGGATCTAGCACAGATACGCAGTATTTT. It is translated as CSAPTSGSSTDTQYF.

This clonotype was detected many times. The chain has TRBV5-1 and TRBJ2-1; TRBD2 matches 11 bases. Per the germline V gene, CDR1 is SGHRS and CDR2 is YFSETQ. The CDR3 is 17 amino acids. V shed 1 base and J 5 bases; nucleotides not matched to a gene: 8. CDR3 loop: CASSLILGTSGHNEQFF. The CDR3 DNA is TGCGCCAGCAGCTTGATTCTCGGGACTAGCGGACACAATGAGCAGTTCTTC.

V usage is TRBV5-1 and J usage is TRBJ2-1; TRBD2 matches 13 bases. This CDR3 contains 14 residues. Germline CDR1 SGHRS, CDR2 YFSETQ. V shed 9 bases and J 7 bases; nucleotides not matched to a gene: 7. The CDR3 DNA sequence: TGCGCCACTTCGACTAGCGGGGGGTTAAATGAGCAGTTCTTC. It yields the protein CATSTSGGLNEQFF.

CDR3 residues: CASSGGRNEQYV. The DNA for the CDR3 is TGCGCCAGCTCGGGGGGGCGGAACGAGCAGTACGTC. The J gene is TRBJ2-7, the V gene TRBV10-2; 8 bases match TRBD2. Looked up from germline, CDR1 is WSHSY and CDR2 is SAAADI. V lost 8 bases to trimming and J lost 5 bases; unmatched junction nucleotides: 5. The CDR3 spans 12 residues.

Ten or more counts support this clonotype. CDR3 in amino acids: CASSPSGTGRGDTQYF. The CDR3 DNA is TGTGCCAGCAGTCCGTCCGGGACAGGGCGAGGAGATACGCAGTATTTT. V usage is TRBV12-3 or TRBV12-4 and J usage is TRBJ2-3, with TRBD1 matching over 9 bases. CDR3 length: 16 amino acids. The trim removed 5 bases at V and 5 bases at J, leaving 11 bases unmatched.

This clonotype was detected ten times or more. The V and J genes are TRBV7-3 and TRBJ2-1, with 9 bases identical to TRBD2. V trimming: 5 bases; J trimming: 5 bases; junction bases outside the gene matches: 7. CDR1 is SGHTA, CDR2 FQGTGA, per germline. The CDR3 has 15 amino acids. The CDR3 protein is CASSLSGGPHNEQFF. The CDR3 nucleotides are TGTGCCAGCAGCCTCAGCGGGGGGCCCCACAATGAGCAGTTCTTC.

The table lists this clonotype with a few counts. The V call is TRBV7-2, the J call TRBJ2-2; TRBD2 matches at 10 bases. V lost 3 bases, J lost 5 bases, and 3 bases stayed unmatched. CDR3 size: 15 residues. Germline V gene data show CDR1 as SGHTA and CDR2 as FQGNSA. Here the CDR3 DNA reads TGTGCCAGCAGCTTTCAGACTAGCGGGACCGGGGAGCTGTTTTTT. As protein: CASSFQTSGTGELFF.

This clonotype has only a few counts. This chain uses TRBV29-1 with TRBJ1-2; 7 nucleotides match TRBD1. Germline V gives CDR1 SQVTM, CDR2 ANQGSEA. The CDR3 is 13 amino acids. The V gene end was trimmed by 6 bases and the J gene end by 10 bases; junction bases not matched to a gene: 14. The CDR3 protein is CSVVTTGNGDYTF. The CDR3 nucleotides are TGCAGCGTCGTCACGACAGGGAACGGTGACTACACCTTC.

This clonotype showed up many times. The J gene is TRBJ2-3, the V gene TRBV29-1, with D perhaps TRBD2 (7 bases). Germline assignment: CDR1 SQVTM and CDR2 ANQGSEA. Trimming pared 6 bases from V and 3 bases from J, leaving 25 bases between. The CDR3 runs to 17 residues. CDR3 DNA sequence: TGCAGCGTAGTCAGACTCCAGGGGAGGGTAGGAACAGATACGCAGTATTTT. Translation: CSVVRLQGRVGTDTQYF.

Ten or more counts support this clonotype. The J gene is TRBJ2-2, the V gene TRBV12-3 or TRBV12-4; D is uncertain. The CDR3 covers 17 residues. The V and J ends lost 2 bases and 0 bases respectively, with 13 bases between them. The CDR3 sequence: CASSLLVPIANTGELFF. For the CDR3, the DNA is TGTGCCAGCAGTTTACTGGTCCCAATCGCGAACACCGGGGAGCTGTTTTTT.

This clonotype was counted between two and nine times. V and J are TRBV12-3 or TRBV12-4 and TRBJ1-3; no firm D call. This CDR3 is 17 amino acids long. Trimming took 1 base from V and 0 from J, leaving 13 bases between them. The CDR3 protein is CASSLEGSSRSGNTIYF. DNA for the CDR3: TGTGCCAGCAGTTTAGAAGGCTCTTCCCGCTCTGGAAACACCATATATTTT.

The chain links TRBV9 to TRBJ2-5, with D unclear. This CDR3 comprises 14 residues. V lost 4 bases and J lost 3, with 13 bases in between. In germline, CDR1 is SGDLS, CDR2 YYNGEE. The CDR3 nucleotides are TGTGCCAGCAGCCGCTGGAGTAGGGAAGAGACCCAGTACTTC. It yields the protein CASSRWSREETQYF. Looking up the rest from reference TRBV9 and TRBJ2-5 gives the full variable domain: DSGVTQTPKHLITATGQRVTLRCSPRSGDLSVYWYQQSLDQGLQFLIQYYNGEERAKGNILERFSAQQFPDLHSELNLSSLELGDSALYFCASSRWSREETQYFGPGTRLLVL.

V usage is TRBV20-1 and J usage is TRBJ2-5; maybe TRBD1 (6 bases). V gave up 6 bases and J gave up 2 bases, with 13 bases separating them. Per germline, CDR1 DFQATT and CDR2 SNEGSKA (reference sequence). The CDR3 is 13 amino acids. The CDR3 sequence is CSAAGTMQETQYF. CDR3 coding DNA: TGCAGTGCAGCCGGGACAATGCAAGAGACCCAGTACTTC.

The genes are TRBV20-1 and TRBJ1-4; a weak D match, TRBD1 (5 bases). The CDR3 has 13 residues. Germline CDR1 is DFQATT and CDR2 is SNEGSKA (reference sequence). V was trimmed by 8 bases and J by 6 bases, leaving 16 bases between them. This CDR3 reads CSPGRDLDEKLFF. The CDR3 nucleotides are TGCAGTCCTGGCAGGGATTTGGATGAAAAACTGTTTTTT.

The table lists this clonotype with many counts. This sequence joins TRBV20-1 and TRBJ2-5; D unresolved. The CDR3 length is 14 residues. CDR1 is DFQATT, CDR2 SNEGSKA, per germline (reference sequence). V was shortened by 3 bases and J by 0 bases, with 11 bases between the two germline ends. The CDR3 spells CSASRIGHQETQYF. The CDR3, as DNA: TGCAGTGCTAGTAGGATCGGTCACCAAGAGACCCAGTACTTC.

This clonotype appeared a few times. The chain uses TRBV6-1 and TRBJ1-1; D may be TRBD1 (5 bases). Germline loops: CDR1 MNHNS, CDR2 SASEGT. The CDR3 runs 17 residues. V dropped 4 bases and J dropped 0 bases, with 18 bases sitting between them. CDR3 sequence reads: CASSGSGPRDMNTEAFF. Here the CDR3 DNA reads TGTGCCAGCAGTGGGTCGGGGCCACGGGATATGAACACTGAAGCTTTCTTT.